This entry features one T cell receptor (beta chain) sequence. The method was immunoSEQ multiplex PCR; TCRdb's version includes in-frame clones alone and lacks a portion of them. Counted here are fewer than 25,000 clones, around four fifths occurring once; the ten biggest clones make up about 55%. This record comes from a study of OX40 agonist ivuxolimab in advanced cancers. Looked up from germline, CDR1 is SGHTS and CDR2 is YDEGEE. V lost 4 bases and J lost 2, with 7 bases in between. This CDR3 region has 13 residues. Sample: CD4+ or CD8+ T cells sorted from blood, taken in a trial of the OX40 agonist ivuxolimab. The sequence derives from an adult with an advanced solid tumor such as melanoma, head and neck, liver or kidney cancer. The chain is built from TRBV5-8 and TRBJ1-3; D not resolved. In DNA, the CDR3 is TGTGCCAGCAGCAACTATCCTGGAAACACCATATATTTT. This encodes CASSNYPGNTIYF.